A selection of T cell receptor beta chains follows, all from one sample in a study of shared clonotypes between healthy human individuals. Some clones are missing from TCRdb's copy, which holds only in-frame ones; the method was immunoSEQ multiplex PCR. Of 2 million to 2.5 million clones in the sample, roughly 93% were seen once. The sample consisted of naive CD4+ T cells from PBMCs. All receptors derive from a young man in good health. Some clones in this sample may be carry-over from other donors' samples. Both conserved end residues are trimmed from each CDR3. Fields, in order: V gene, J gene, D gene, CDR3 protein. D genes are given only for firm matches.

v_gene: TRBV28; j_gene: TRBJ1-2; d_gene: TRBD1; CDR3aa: ASRDPRTGDGGYT
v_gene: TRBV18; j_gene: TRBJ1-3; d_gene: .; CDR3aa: ASSPLTVSGNTIY
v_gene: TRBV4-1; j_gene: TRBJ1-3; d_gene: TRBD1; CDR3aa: ASSYSGTATGNTIY
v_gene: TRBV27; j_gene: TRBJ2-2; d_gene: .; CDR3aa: ASSFRGVRVTGELF
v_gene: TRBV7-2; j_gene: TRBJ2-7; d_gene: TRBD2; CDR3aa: ASSLSGLAGDPYEQY
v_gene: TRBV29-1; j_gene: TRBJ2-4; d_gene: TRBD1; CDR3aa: SVRTGGFEIQY
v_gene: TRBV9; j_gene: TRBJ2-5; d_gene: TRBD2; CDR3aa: ASSVRTSGPAQY
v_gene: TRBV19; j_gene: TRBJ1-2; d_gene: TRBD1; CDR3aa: ATRRQGLGGYT
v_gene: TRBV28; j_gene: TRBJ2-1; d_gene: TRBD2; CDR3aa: ASSLAGGTNEQF
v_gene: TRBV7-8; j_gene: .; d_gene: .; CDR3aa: ASSWVEGPYEQY
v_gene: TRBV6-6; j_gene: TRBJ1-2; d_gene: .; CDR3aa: ASFHLGLPTYGYT
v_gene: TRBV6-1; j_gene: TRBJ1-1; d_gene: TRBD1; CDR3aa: ASSRDRESEAF
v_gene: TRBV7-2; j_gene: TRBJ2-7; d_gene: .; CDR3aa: ASSRVGSESSYEQY
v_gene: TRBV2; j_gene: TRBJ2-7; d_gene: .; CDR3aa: ASSDRLHYEQY